This TCR beta chain emerged from a study of shared T cell receptors in the human thymus. V lost 6 bases, J lost 1 base, and 13 bases lay in between. Germline-derived CDR1 and CDR2 are MNHEY and SMNVEV (reference sequence). This CDR3 region has 14 residues. Libraries were prepared by immunoSEQ multiplex PCR; TCRdb keeps only in-frame clonotypes and omits some of them. The data contain 700,000 to 750,000 clones, 70% to 90% of them singletons. This sample also appeared in a second study, on human thymus T cells. This second study notes: The people who donated were healthy Finnish babies having corrective surgery for congenital heart defects. Thymus specimens were resections from corrective heart surgery. A high degree of thymic repertoire overlap among unrelated individuals was reported in related research.

Sequencing was carried out using thymocytes. This receptor was obtained from a girl under two years old with a congenital heart defect. The genes are TRBV27 and TRBJ2-7, with a tentative D call TRBD1 (5 bases). This CDR3 is CASSSRDRSYEQYF. The CDR3 bases are TGTGCCAGCAGCTCCAGAGACAGATCCTACGAGCAGTACTTC.